The T cell receptor (beta chain) under discussion was sequenced for a study of beta chain features in type 1 diabetes. CD45RO/CCR7/CD25/CD127/CD95/CD27 sorting isolated CD4+ naive, central memory, regulatory and stem cell-like memory cells. With respect to this clone: Its antigen is currently unknown.

The CDR3 totals 16 residues. Per germline, CDR1 SGDLS and CDR2 YYNGEE. V was pared by 3 bases and J by 2 bases, with 6 bases of the junction left unmatched. Sequencing targeted expressed TCRB transcripts, as all isolated RNA had been reverse transcribed. Libraries were prepared by immunoSEQ multiplex PCR; TCRdb keeps only in-frame clonotypes and omits some of them. Of approximately 400,000 clones in the sample, around 16% were seen once. General study results and limits: In comparison with healthy donors, patients had naive, central memory and Treg TCRB repertoires that appeared more similar. Patients with type 1 diabetes carried fewer insertions and had more deletions at their VDJ junctions.

The sequencing input was naive CD4+ T cells from blood. The receptor comes from a woman aged 18-29 years in good health. The V gene is TRBV9, the J gene TRBJ2-5; TRBD2 agrees at 11 bases. CDR3 residues: CASSEGLAENQETQYF. In nucleotides, the CDR3 is TGTGCCAGCAGCGAGGGACTAGCGGAGAATCAAGAGACCCAGTACTTC.